The 25 T cell receptor beta chains below come from one sample, sequenced in a study of OX40 agonist ivuxolimab in advanced cancers. Clones were sequenced by immunoSEQ multiplex PCR, and TCRdb holds only the in-frame ones, with some missing. The sample carries around 43,000 clones, approximately 86% recorded once. Specimen: CD4+ or CD8+ T cells sorted from blood, collected in a trial of the OX40 agonist ivuxolimab. The origin of the receptors is an adult with an advanced solid tumor such as melanoma, head and neck, liver or kidney cancer.

The chain is built from TRBV5-6 and TRBJ1-3; D might be TRBD1 (5 bases). Germline V gives CDR1 SGHDT, CDR2 YYEEEE. The CDR3 totals 13 residues. Trimming removed 0 bases at V and 16 bases at J, with 17 bases between. The CDR3 here is CASSLGDSRVVYF. The DNA of the CDR3 is TGTGCCAGCAGCTTGGGCGACAGCAGAGTGGTGTATTTT.

The J gene is TRBJ1-5, the V gene TRBV5-6; D is possibly TRBD1 (5 bases). Looked up from germline, CDR1 is SGHDT and CDR2 is YYEEEE. This CDR3 is built from 13 residues. V was trimmed by 1 base and J by 11 bases, leaving 13 bases between them. The CDR3 region is CASSLTGRGSQHF. The DNA for the CDR3 is TGTGCCAGCAGCTTGACAGGCCGGGGGTCCCAGCATTTT.

This chain uses TRBV5-4 with TRBJ2-1; D may be TRBD1 (6 bases). CDR3 length: 15 amino acids. The ends were cut back, 0 bases at V and 4 bases at J, with 11 bases in the middle. CDR1 is SGHNT and CDR2 is YYREEE in the germline V gene (reference sequence). Here the CDR3 reads CASSLGQVRYNEQFF. CDR3 bases: TGTGCCAGCAGCTTGGGACAGGTCAGATACAATGAGCAGTTCTTC.

The chain employs TRBV4-1 and TRBJ1-2; D remains unclear. Germline loops: CDR1 MGHRA, CDR2 YSYEKL. V lost 3 bases, J lost 4 bases, and 9 bases lay in between. The CDR3 is 13 residues long. The CDR3 region is CASSHRISYGYTF. CDR3 in DNA: TGCGCCAGCAGCCACAGAATCAGCTATGGCTACACCTTC.

This chain joins TRBV9 and TRBJ1-2; no clear D gene. The V end was cut by 2 bases, the J end by 0 bases, with 14 bases between. CDR3 length equals 16 residues. Germline loops: CDR1 SGDLS, CDR2 YYNGEE. The CDR3 here is CASSVGRDPPNYGYTF. In nucleotides, the CDR3 is TGTGCCAGCAGCGTTGGCAGAGACCCGCCTAACTATGGCTACACCTTC.

V is TRBV19 and J is TRBJ2-7; 7 nucleotides align to TRBD2. The CDR3 sequence is 12 residues long. Germline V CDR1 and CDR2: LNHDA, SQIVND (reference sequence). V dropped 10 bases and J dropped 5; count of bases not matched to a gene: 8. CDR3 nucleotides: TGTGCCACCCTCGGCGGGAGCCACGAGCAGTACTTC. It translates to CATLGGSHEQYF. The full variable domain, with the rest looked up from reference TRBV19 and TRBJ2-7, is DGGITQSPKYLFRKEGQNVTLSCEQNLNHDAMYWYRQDPGQGLRLIYYSQIVNDFQKGDIAEGYSVSREKKESFPLTVTSAQKNPTAFYLCATLGGSHEQYFGPGTRLTVT.

The chain is built from TRBV19 and TRBJ1-2; 8 nucleotides align to TRBD1. Germline trimming cut 0 bases from V and 2 bases from J; bases unmatched to any gene: 5. Per germline, CDR1 LNHDA and CDR2 SQIVND (reference sequence). There are 16 residues in the CDR3. The CDR3 DNA sequence: TGTGCCAGTAGTATAGACTGGACAGGGTTAAACTATGGCTACACCTTC. It yields the protein CASSIDWTGLNYGYTF.

The rearrangement links TRBV5-5 to TRBJ2-3; D perhaps matches TRBD2 (7 bases). The CDR3 length is 14 residues. Germline-derived CDR1 and CDR2 are SGHKS and YYEKEE (reference sequence). The V and J ends lost 4 bases and 6 bases respectively, with 15 bases between them. CDR3 region: CASSPVGGRDTQYF. The CDR3 coding sequence is TGTGCCAGCAGCCCCGTCGGGGGGCGGGATACGCAGTATTTT.

J is TRBJ1-1 and V is TRBV6-1, with TRBD1 as a possible D gene (6 bases). V lost 6 bases, J lost 4 bases, and 15 bases lay in between. The CDR3 runs to 14 residues. CDR1 and CDR2 (germline): MNHNS, SASEGT. The CDR3 DNA sequence: TGTGCCAGCAGGGCGGACAGAGACGGCACTGAAGCTTTCTTT. This encodes CASRADRDGTEAFF.

This sequence joins TRBV19 and TRBJ1-2; 7 nucleotides align to TRBD1. Per the germline V gene, CDR1 is LNHDA and CDR2 is SQIVND (reference sequence). The CDR3 extends over 14 amino acids. V shed 5 bases and J 8 bases; nucleotides not matched to a gene: 11. CDR3 amino acids: CASSSTGRSQGYTF. The CDR3 nucleotides read TGTGCCAGTAGTTCGACAGGGAGGTCTCAGGGCTACACCTTC.

The V and J genes are TRBV27 and TRBJ1-2; 7 bases map to TRBD1. In germline, CDR1 is MNHEY, CDR2 SMNVEV (reference sequence). This CDR3 spans 16 amino acids. Trimming cost V 0 bases and J 2 bases; bases outside gene matches: 6. This chain's CDR3 is CASSLSGWTGNYGYTF. CDR3 in DNA: TGTGCCAGCAGTTTATCTGGTTGGACAGGAAACTATGGCTACACCTTC.

This chain connects TRBV6-5 to TRBJ2-1; D could derive from TRBD1 or TRBD2 (5 bases each). Looked up from germline, CDR1 is MNHEY and CDR2 is SVGAGI. Trimming stripped 6 bases from V and 7 bases from J, with 13 bases between. This CDR3 is 13 amino acids long. The CDR3 DNA sequence: TGTGCCAGCAGCGGGACGACCGCTAATGAGCAGTTCTTC. Translated, it gives CASSGTTANEQFF.

This clone appeared once. V gene TRBV18 combines with J gene TRBJ1-2; D not resolved. The ends were cut back, 5 bases at V and 4 bases at J, with 32 bases in the middle. CDR1 and CDR2 (germline): KGHSH, LQKENI. CDR3 length: 20 residues. The CDR3 protein is CASSDSEVRRRGVVVYGYTF. CDR3 DNA sequence: TGTGCCAGCTCAGATAGTGAAGTACGGCGCCGTGGGGTCGTCGTCTATGGCTACACCTTC.

This sequence joins TRBV2 and TRBJ2-4, with 8 positions matching TRBD1. V shed 4 bases and J 0 bases; nucleotides not matched to a gene: 5. The CDR3 consists of 16 residues. The V gene's germline CDR1 is SNHLY and CDR2 FYNNEI. The CDR3 is CASSGGDRLAKNIQYF. The DNA for the CDR3 is TGTGCCAGCAGTGGTGGGGACAGGTTAGCCAAAAACATTCAGTACTTC.

As DNA, the CDR3 is TGTGCCAGCAGCTCAAAGACCGAGTATAGCAATCAGCCCCAGCATTTT. It yields the protein CASSSKTEYSNQPQHF. The rearrangement links TRBV13 to TRBJ1-5; D gene ambiguous. The CDR3 contains 16 residues. V was trimmed by 4 bases and J by 0 bases, leaving 13 bases between them. Per the germline V gene, CDR1 is PRHDT and CDR2 is FYEKMQ (reference sequence).

This chain joins TRBV9 and TRBJ2-1; TRBD2 might be the D (5 bases). CDR1 is SGDLS, CDR2 YYNGEE, per germline. The CDR3 loop spans 14 amino acids. Deletions cut 4 bases from V and 5 bases from J, with 13 bases between. CDR3 bases: TGTGCCAGCAGCCCCCAAGGAGGTAACAATGAGCAGTTCTTC. Its translation: CASSPQGGNNEQFF.

J is TRBJ2-2 and V is TRBV2, with a possible D match to TRBD2 (6 bases). V lost 5 bases, J lost 1 base, and 11 bases lay in between. The CDR3 is 15 residues long. From germline, CDR1 is SNHLY and CDR2 FYNNEI. The CDR3 region has the DNA TGTGCCAGCAGTATCTTGGGGGGGAACACCGGGGAGCTGTTTTTT. Translated, it gives CASSILGGNTGELFF. Using reference TRBV2 and TRBJ2-2 for the parts outside the CDR3, the full variable domain is EPEVTQTPSHQVTQMGQEVILRCVPISNHLYFYWYRQILGQKVEFLVSFYNNEISEKSEIFDDQFSVERPDGSNFTLKIRSTKLEDSAMYFCASSILGGNTGELFFGEGSRLTVL.

The chain has TRBV5-5 and TRBJ2-7; D perhaps matches TRBD1 (5 bases). The V end was cut by 0 bases, the J end by 3 bases, with 13 bases between. Germline V gene data show CDR1 as SGHKS and CDR2 as YYEKEE (reference sequence). The CDR3 loop spans 15 amino acids. This chain's CDR3 is CASSLDVTAVYEQYF. Written as DNA, the CDR3 is TGTGCCAGCAGCTTGGACGTGACAGCAGTCTACGAGCAGTACTTC.

This clone was counted a few times. V gene TRBV9 combines with J gene TRBJ2-2; TRBD1 matches 7 bases. Germline CDR1 and CDR2: SGDLS and YYNGEE. This CDR3 is built from 14 residues. Trimming took 4 bases from V and 3 from J; bases not matched to a gene: 3. CDR3 DNA sequence: TGTGCCAGCAGCACAGGGGTCTACACCGGGGAGCTGTTTTTT. Translation: CASSTGVYTGELFF.

This chain uses TRBV6-5 with TRBJ2-5; D may be TRBD1 or TRBD2 (5 bases each). Looked up from germline, CDR1 is MNHEY and CDR2 is SVGAGI. V lost 3 bases to trimming and J lost 1 base, with 12 bases between them. The CDR3 runs to 15 residues. CDR3 protein: CASSYQGEIQETQYF. Here the CDR3 DNA reads TGTGCCAGCAGTTATCAGGGAGAAATCCAAGAGACCCAGTACTTC.

The chain is built from TRBV6-5 and TRBJ2-3; D remains ambiguous. CDR1 is MNHEY and CDR2 is SVGAGI in the germline V gene. The CDR3 spans 14 residues. Trimming removed 8 bases at V and 0 bases at J, with 12 bases between. The CDR3 spells CASAGGSSTDTQYF. The DNA for the CDR3 is TGTGCCAGCGCAGGCGGTTCTAGCACAGATACGCAGTATTTT.

This clone is a singleton in its sample. The genes are TRBV9 and TRBJ2-1; D is possibly TRBD1 or TRBD2 (5 bases each). Germline V gene lookup returns CDR1 SGDLS and CDR2 YYNGEE. The CDR3 contains 16 residues. V was cut by 4 bases and J by 1 base, with 15 bases left in between. DNA for the CDR3: TGTGCCAGCAGCCCCCCGGGACCCAATTCCTACAATGAGCAGTTCTTC. Protein product: CASSPPGPNSYNEQFF.

The chain carries TRBV7-6 and TRBJ2-1; 14 bases are shared with TRBD2. The CDR3 loop spans 16 amino acids. The germline gives CDR1 SGHVS, CDR2 FNYEAQ. V was pared by 5 bases and J by 7 bases, with 7 bases of the junction left unmatched. The CDR3 loop is CASSQTSGGAGNEQFF. CDR3 nucleotide sequence: TGTGCCAGCAGCCAGACTAGCGGGGGGGCCGGGAATGAGCAGTTCTTC.

V is TRBV5-6 and J is TRBJ2-7; D not resolved. V was pared by 6 bases and J by 1 base, with 11 bases between. CDR3 length: 13 amino acids. Germline CDR1 and CDR2: SGHDT and YYEEEE. The CDR3, as DNA: TGTGCCAGCACTTTTTCCCCGTCCTACGAGCAGTACTTC. This codes for CASTFSPSYEQYF.

The chain is built from TRBV5-1 and TRBJ2-1; no firm D call. Trimming left V 6 bases short and J 5 bases short, with 9 bases between. There are 12 residues in the CDR3. CDR1 is SGHRS, CDR2 YFSETQ, per germline. The DNA for the CDR3 is TGCGCCAGCACCCAGACGGACAATGAGCAGTTCTTC. This translates into CASTQTDNEQFF.